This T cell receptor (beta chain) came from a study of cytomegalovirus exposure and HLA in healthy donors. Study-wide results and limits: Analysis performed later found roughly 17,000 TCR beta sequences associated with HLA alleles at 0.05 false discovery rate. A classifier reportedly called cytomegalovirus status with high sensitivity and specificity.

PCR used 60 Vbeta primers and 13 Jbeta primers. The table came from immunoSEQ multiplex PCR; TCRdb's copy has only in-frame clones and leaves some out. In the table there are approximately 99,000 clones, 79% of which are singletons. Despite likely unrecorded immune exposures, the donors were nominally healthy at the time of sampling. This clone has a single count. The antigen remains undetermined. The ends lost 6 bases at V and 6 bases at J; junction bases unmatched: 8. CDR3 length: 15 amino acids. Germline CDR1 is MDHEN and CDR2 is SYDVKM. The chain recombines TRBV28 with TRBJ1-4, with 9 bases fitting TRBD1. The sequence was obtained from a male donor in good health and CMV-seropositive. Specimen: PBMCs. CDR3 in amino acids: CASSLSGTGYEKLFF. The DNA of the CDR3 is TGTGCCAGCAGCCTATCCGGGACAGGGTATGAAAAACTGTTTTTT.